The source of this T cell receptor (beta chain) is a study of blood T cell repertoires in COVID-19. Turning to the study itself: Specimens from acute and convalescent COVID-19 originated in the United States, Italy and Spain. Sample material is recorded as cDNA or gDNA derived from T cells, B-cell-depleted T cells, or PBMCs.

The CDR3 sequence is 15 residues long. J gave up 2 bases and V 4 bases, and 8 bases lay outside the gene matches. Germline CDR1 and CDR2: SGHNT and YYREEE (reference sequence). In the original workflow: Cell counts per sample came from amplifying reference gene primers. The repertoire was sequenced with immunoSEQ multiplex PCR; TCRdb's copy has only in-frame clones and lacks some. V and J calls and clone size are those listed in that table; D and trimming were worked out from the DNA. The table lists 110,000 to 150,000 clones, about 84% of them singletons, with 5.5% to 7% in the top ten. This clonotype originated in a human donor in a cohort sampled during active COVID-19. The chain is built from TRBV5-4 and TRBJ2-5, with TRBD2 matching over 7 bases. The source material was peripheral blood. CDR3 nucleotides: TGTGCCAGCAGCCGTGGGGGGGACCTACAAGAGACCCAGTACTTC. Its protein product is CASSRGGDLQETQYF.